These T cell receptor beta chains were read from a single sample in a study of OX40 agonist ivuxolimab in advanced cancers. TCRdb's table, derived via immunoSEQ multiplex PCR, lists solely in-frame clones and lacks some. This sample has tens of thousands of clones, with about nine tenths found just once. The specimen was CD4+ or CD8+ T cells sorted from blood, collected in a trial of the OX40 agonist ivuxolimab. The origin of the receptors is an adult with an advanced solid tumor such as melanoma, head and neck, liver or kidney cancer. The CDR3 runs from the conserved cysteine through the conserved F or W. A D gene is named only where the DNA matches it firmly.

cdr3_nt: TGTGCCAGCAGTTACTCGAGGGCCCAGAACTACGAGCAGTACTTC
cdr3_aa: CASSYSRAQNYEQYF
d_call: .
v_call: TRBV6-6
j_call: TRBJ2-7

cdr3_nt: TGCGCCAGCAGCCAAGAGCGGGGGAGCATAGACAATGAGCAGTTCTTC
cdr3_aa: CASSQERGSIDNEQFF
d_call: TRBD2
v_call: TRBV4-1
j_call: TRBJ2-1

cdr3_nt: TGTGCCAGCAGTCTCCGACAGACCCAAGAGACCCAGTACTTC
cdr3_aa: CASSLRQTQETQYF
d_call: .
v_call: TRBV2
j_call: TRBJ2-5

cdr3_nt: TGTGCCAGCACCGGCCCGCACCCAGATACGCAGTATTTT
cdr3_aa: CASTGPHPDTQYF
d_call: .
v_call: TRBV2
j_call: TRBJ2-3

cdr3_nt: TGTGCCAGCTCACAAGGGTCGGCAGAGACCCAGTACTTC
cdr3_aa: CASSQGSAETQYF
d_call: .
v_call: TRBV18
j_call: TRBJ2-5

cdr3_nt: TGTGCCAGCAGCTTAGTCTGGGGGTCAATTAAGACCCAGTACTTC
cdr3_aa: CASSLVWGSIKTQYF
d_call: .
v_call: TRBV7-2
j_call: TRBJ2-5

cdr3_nt: TGTGCCAGCGCCCTCTCGCCAGGGGTGGAAGATACGCAGTATTTT
cdr3_aa: CASALSPGVEDTQYF
d_call: .
v_call: TRBV28
j_call: TRBJ2-3

cdr3_nt: TGTGCCATGCGTTCCACCGGGGAGCTGTTTTTT
cdr3_aa: CAMRSTGELFF
d_call: .
v_call: TRBV10-3
j_call: TRBJ2-2

cdr3_nt: TGTGCCAGCCGCGACCTGACAGGGGAGGGCTACGAGCAGTACTTC
cdr3_aa: CASRDLTGEGYEQYF
d_call: .
v_call: TRBV10-3
j_call: TRBJ2-7

cdr3_nt: TGTGCCAGTAGTCTCCCGGCTCAGCCCCAGCATTTT
cdr3_aa: CASSLPAQPQHF
d_call: .
v_call: TRBV19
j_call: TRBJ1-5

cdr3_nt: TGTGCCAGCAGCCCAGGTTCGAGCGGGAGCGGGGCCGAGCAGTACTTC
cdr3_aa: CASSPGSSGSGAEQYF
d_call: TRBD2
v_call: TRBV7-6
j_call: TRBJ2-7

cdr3_nt: TGTGCCATCAGTGGCGTAGCGGGGGTTTCCTACGAGCAGTACTTC
cdr3_aa: CAISGVAGVSYEQYF
d_call: TRBD2
v_call: TRBV10-3
j_call: TRBJ2-7

cdr3_nt: TGTGCCAGCAGCAATCTGGGGGATTCACCCCTCCACTTT
cdr3_aa: CASSNLGDSPLHF
d_call: .
v_call: TRBV27
j_call: TRBJ1-6